The 8 T cell receptor beta chains below all came from one sample that was sequenced in a study of shared clonotypes between healthy human individuals. Here immunoSEQ multiplex PCR was the method, and the copy in TCRdb shows in-frame clones only, minus some. The table has around 990,000 clones, approximately 75% seen once. The specimen was memory CD4+ T cells from PBMCs. As to subset: CD45RA-negative fraction. The source of these receptors is a man aged 18 to 29 in good health. Some clones in this sample may be carry-over from other donors' samples.

The V gene is TRBV5-1, the J gene TRBJ1-2; TRBD1 agrees at 7 bases. Germline V gene sequence: CDR1 SGHRS, CDR2 YFSETQ. Trimming cost V 2 bases and J 7 bases; bases outside gene matches: 5. This CDR3 has 13 amino acids. This CDR3 reads CASSFDRVRGYTF. The DNA for the CDR3 is TGCGCCAGCAGCTTTGACAGGGTTCGTGGCTACACCTTC.

The chain is built from TRBV30 and TRBJ2-2, with 9 bases aligning to TRBD1. This CDR3 is built from 17 residues. The J segment lost 6 bases and the V segment lost 4 bases, leaving 15 bases of the junction unmatched. In germline, CDR1 is GTSNPN, CDR2 SVGIG (reference sequence). The chain's CDR3 is CAWIRDRAPQGPGELFF. The DNA for the CDR3 is TGTGCCTGGATTCGGGACAGGGCCCCACAGGGACCCGGGGAGCTGTTTTTT.

This clone was observed many times. The rearrangement uses TRBV7-2 and TRBJ1-1; 7 bases match TRBD1. This CDR3 has 14 residues. Germline CDR1 reads SGHTA; CDR2 reads FQGNSA. The V gene end was trimmed by 3 bases and the J gene end by 2 bases; junction bases not matched to a gene: 3. The CDR3 sequence is CASSLGQPNTEAFF. In DNA form, the CDR3 reads TGTGCCAGCAGCTTGGGACAGCCAAACACTGAAGCTTTCTTT. The full variable domain, with the rest looked up from reference TRBV7-2 and TRBJ1-1, is GAGVSQSPSNKVTEKGKDVELRCDPISGHTALYWYRQSLGQGLEFLIYFQGNSAPDKSGLPSDRFSAERTGGSVSTLTIQRTQQEDSAVYLCASSLGQPNTEAFFGQGTRLTVV.

The gene calls are TRBV10-1 and TRBJ2-7; TRBD2 matches 8 bases. The V gene's germline CDR1 is WNHNN and CDR2 SYGVQD (reference sequence). Germline trimming cut 3 bases from V and 2 bases from J; bases unmatched to any gene: 6. The CDR3 length is 15 residues. The CDR3 DNA sequence: TGCGCCAGCAGTGATGGGAGTAGCGGGACCTACGAGCAGTACTTC. Residues: CASSDGSSGTYEQYF.

There are a few counts of this clone. This chain uses TRBV10-3 with TRBJ1-5; D uncertain. Germline CDR1 and CDR2: ENHRY and SYGVKD. This CDR3 contains 18 residues. Trimming shortened V by 0 bases and J by 1 base, and 16 bases separated the two germline ends. The CDR3 loop reads CAISESGVGAGSNQPQHF. The CDR3, as DNA: TGTGCCATCAGTGAGTCCGGAGTAGGTGCGGGGAGCAATCAGCCCCAGCATTTT.

The genes are TRBV28 and TRBJ2-7; D perhaps matches TRBD1 (6 bases). The CDR3 length is 15 residues. Germline V CDR1 and CDR2: MDHEN, SYDVKM. Trimming shortened V by 7 bases and J by 1 base, and 17 bases separated the two germline ends. CDR3 DNA sequence: TGTGCCAGCACCCCGCTTAGAGGGGGTTCCTACGAGCAGTACTTC. The encoded protein is CASTPLRGGSYEQYF. Drawing the rest from reference TRBV28 and TRBJ2-7, the complete variable domain is DVKVTQSSRYLVKRTGEKVFLECVQDMDHENMFWYRQDPGLGLRLIYFSYDVKMKEKGDIPEGYSVSREKKERFSLILESASTNQTSMYLCASTPLRGGSYEQYFGPGTRLTVT.

The gene calls are TRBV29-1 and TRBJ2-3; the D is unclear. This CDR3 is built from 12 residues. V was clipped by 4 bases and J by 3 bases, with 8 bases between them. CDR1 and CDR2 (germline): SQVTM, ANQGSEA. CDR3 nucleotides: TGCAGCGTTGCTGACGGAACAGATACGCAGTATTTT. Its protein product is CSVADGTDTQYF.

This chain uses TRBV11-3 with TRBJ2-3; 8 bases fit TRBD1. The CDR3 extends over 16 amino acids. Germline loops: CDR1 SGHNT, CDR2 YENEEA. The junction had 7 bases not matched to a gene; V was cut back by 1 base and J by 4 bases. In DNA, the CDR3 is TGTGCCAGCAGCTTAGGCGCAGGGGGCAGTGCAGATACGCAGTATTTT. Translated, it gives CASSLGAGGSADTQYF.